The 8 T cell receptor beta chains listed next were all sequenced from one sample in a study of control samples from healthy donors and cancer patients. This table comes from immunoSEQ multiplex PCR, and its TCRdb copy is limited to in-frame clones, with some not included. The sample lists over 150,000 clones, roughly 94% occurring once. Sample: PBMCs. These receptors were obtained from a man aged 60 to 69 with colorectal cancer.

The rearrangement links TRBV3-1 (or the pseudogene TRBV3-2) to TRBJ2-3, with D unresolved. The germline gives CDR1 LGHDT, CDR2 YNNKEL (reference sequence). V lost 1 base, J lost 11 bases, and 13 bases lay in between. The CDR3 runs to 13 residues. The CDR3 DNA follows: TGTGCCAGCAGCCAAGGGGCCAGCCCGGAGCAGTATTTT. Amino acid sequence: CASSQGASPEQYF.

In this sample, this clone turned up once. The CDR3 loop is CASSLESAGYSGNTIYF. CDR3 sequence (DNA): TGCGCCAGCAGCTTGGAGTCAGCCGGTTACTCTGGAAACACCATATATTTT. The chain combines TRBV5-1 with TRBJ1-3; D unclear. The CDR3 is 17 amino acids. V lost 0 bases and J lost 0, with 13 bases in between. Germline lookup yields CDR1 SGHRS and CDR2 YFSETQ.

This rearrangement joins TRBV15 to TRBJ1-1; D ambiguous. The V and J ends lost 0 bases and 0 bases respectively, with 5 bases between them. CDR3 length equals 14 residues. Germline loops: CDR1 LNHNV, CDR2 YYDKDF (reference sequence). CDR3 nucleotides: TGTGCCACCAGCAGAGAAGGCATGAACACTGAAGCTTTCTTT. Its protein is CATSREGMNTEAFF.

Note on this clone: Sequence at one end of the junction differs from germline and may be a read error. In the same sample, other DNA sequences code for this CDR3. The chain employs TRBV24-1 and TRBJ1-1; no definite D call. The germline gives CDR1 KGHDR, CDR2 SFDVKD. This CDR3 has 13 residues. CDR3: CATSDSGNTEAFF. The CDR3 region has the DNA TGTGCCACCAGCGATTCCGGAAACACTGAAGCTTTCTTT.

The chain has TRBV19 and TRBJ2-7; D is tentatively TRBD1 or TRBD2 (6 bases each). The CDR3 totals 15 residues. Looked up from germline, CDR1 is LNHDA and CDR2 is SQIVND (reference sequence). V lost 2 bases, J lost 3 bases, and 14 bases lay in between. CDR3 nucleotides: TGTGCCAGTAGTATAATTGGAGGGGGTGGCTACGAGCAGTACTTC. It encodes CASSIIGGGGYEQYF.

J is TRBJ1-2 and V is TRBV6-5, with D tentatively TRBD1 (5 bases). V was shortened by 0 bases and J by 3 bases, with 11 bases between the two germline ends. This CDR3 spans 15 amino acids. Germline V CDR1 and CDR2: MNHEY, SVGAGI. In DNA form, the CDR3 reads TGTGCCAGCAGTTACTCTAACAGGCGACACTATGGCTACACCTTC. This encodes CASSYSNRRHYGYTF.

This clone appeared a single time. The chain joins TRBV5-1 to TRBJ2-5, with TRBD2 matching over 8 bases. Germline loops: CDR1 SGHRS, CDR2 YFSETQ. CDR3 length equals 13 residues. Trimming cost V 6 bases and J 3 bases; bases outside gene matches: 4. The CDR3 nucleotides read TGCGCCAGCACCCGGGGGGGCGAAGAGACCCAGTACTTC. Encoded protein: CASTRGGEETQYF. The entire variable domain, with the rest obtained from reference TRBV5-1 and TRBJ2-5, is as follows: KAGVTQTPRYLIKTRGQQVTLSCSPISGHRSVSWYQQTPGQGLQFLFEYFSETQRNKGNFPGRFSGRQFSNSRSEMNVSTLELGDSALYLCASTRGGEETQYFGPGTRLLVL.

Points on this clone: The junction and the germline gene differ at one end; a read error may be behind it. V usage is TRBV2 and J usage is TRBJ2-3; TRBD2 matches at 13 bases. Germline CDR1 and CDR2: SNHLY and FYNNEI. The CDR3 covers 16 residues. DNA of the CDR3: TGTGCCATCAGTCGCTCGGGACTAGCGGGATCTGATACGCAGTATTTT. Translating gives CAISRSGLAGSDTQYF.